The 30 T cell receptor beta chains below were found in one sample sequenced in a study of identical twins. TCRdb reanalysed the 5' RACE reads using MiXCR and keeps one entry per CDR3 protein. Among hundreds of thousands of distinct CDR3 sequences listed, approximately 7% were seen once. Another study also made use of these data, one on yellow fever vaccine responses in identical twins.

The sequenced sample consisted of memory (CD45RO+) T cells sorted from blood. These receptors all stem from a woman aged 18-29 years in good health.

In this sample, this clonotype turned up many times. The chain combines TRBV5-1 with TRBJ2-1; 13 bases are a match to TRBD2. Germline-derived CDR1 and CDR2 are SGHRS and YFSETQ. V lost 4 bases to trimming and J lost 6 bases; unmatched junction nucleotides: 7. This CDR3 is built from 16 residues. The CDR3: CASSELAGGKGNEQFF. CDR3 in DNA: TGCGCCAGCAGCGAACTAGCGGGAGGGAAAGGCAATGAGCAGTTCTTC.

In its sample, this clonotype was seen a few times. J is TRBJ2-5 and V is TRBV20-1, with 8 positions matching TRBD2. V lost 6 bases, J lost 4 bases, and 10 bases stayed unmatched. CDR3 size: 14 residues. Germline-derived CDR1 and CDR2 are DFQATT and SNEGSKA (reference sequence). CDR3 bases: TGCAGTGCCACGGGAGCGGGAGTCGTAGAGACCCAGTACTTC. It encodes CSATGAGVVETQYF.

V gene TRBV7-9 combines with J gene TRBJ1-6; possibly TRBD1 for D (6 bases). Looked up from germline, CDR1 is SEHNR and CDR2 is FQNEAQ (reference sequence). Trimming left V 5 bases short and J 9 bases short, with 11 bases between. The CDR3 totals 13 residues. In DNA, the CDR3 is TGTGCCAGCAGCACAGCGGGGGCTTCACCCCTCCACTTT. Amino acid sequence: CASSTAGASPLHF.

This clonotype occurred a few times. The chain recombines TRBV6-1 with TRBJ2-3; D may be TRBD2 (6 bases). The V gene's germline CDR1 is MNHNS and CDR2 SASEGT. V was trimmed by 0 bases and J by 0 bases, leaving 16 bases between them. The CDR3 sequence is 18 residues long. The CDR3 spells CASSEALRRGYSTDTQYF. Here the CDR3 DNA reads TGTGCCAGCAGTGAAGCGCTTCGTCGGGGGTATAGCACAGATACGCAGTATTTT.

This clonotype was found a few times. The chain uses TRBV7-9 and TRBJ2-5, with D uncertain. Germline CDR1 is SEHNR and CDR2 is FQNEAQ (reference sequence). V was shortened by 6 bases and J by 4 bases, with 6 bases between the two germline ends. CDR3 length: 11 residues. Here the CDR3 reads CASRSTETQYF. The CDR3, as DNA: TGTGCCAGCAGGTCCACAGAGACCCAGTACTTC.

In this sample, this clonotype turned up many times. The rearrangement uses TRBV2 and TRBJ2-2; 14 nucleotides match TRBD2. J gave up 0 bases and V 9 bases, and 3 bases lay outside the gene matches. The CDR3 covers 16 residues. The germline V gene has CDR1 SNHLY and CDR2 FYNNEI. The CDR3 reads CARGLAGGANTGELFF. The CDR3 nucleotides read TGTGCCAGAGGACTAGCGGGGGGAGCGAACACCGGGGAGCTGTTTTTT.

Here the CDR3 DNA reads TGTGCCAGCAGGGCCCCGGGGTATGAGCAGTTCTTC. It specifies CASRAPGYEQFF. This chain joins TRBV2 and TRBJ2-1; a weak D match, TRBD2 (5 bases). The CDR3 extends over 12 amino acids. Trimming pared 6 bases from V and 8 bases from J, leaving 11 bases between. Germline CDR1 reads SNHLY; CDR2 reads FYNNEI.

The V gene is TRBV6-1, the J gene TRBJ2-1, with 8 bases aligning to TRBD2. The trim removed 7 bases at V and 12 bases at J, leaving 11 bases unmatched. The CDR3 consists of 13 residues. Looked up from germline, CDR1 is MNHNS and CDR2 is SASEGT. The CDR3 DNA is TGTGCCAGCACCGGCAGCGGGACTAGGTCGCAGTTCTTC. Residues: CASTGSGTRSQFF.

As regards this clonotype: Given a much more abundant clone one base away, this may be a read error. The CDR3 region is CASGSGTANSGANVLTF. The CDR3 coding sequence is TGTGCCAGCGGCTCGGGGACAGCTAACTCTGGGGCCAACGTCCTGACTTTC. This chain connects TRBV5-5 to TRBJ2-6; 7 nucleotides align to TRBD1. Germline CDR1 SGHKS, CDR2 YYEKEE (reference sequence). The CDR3 loop spans 17 amino acids. The V and J ends lost 7 bases and 0 bases, in that order; junction bases with no gene match: 10.

This chain connects TRBV6-2 or TRBV6-3 to TRBJ1-2; D possibly corresponds to TRBD1 (5 bases). V was cut by 5 bases and J by 3 bases, with 19 bases left in between. This CDR3 contains 16 residues. The germline V gene encodes CDR1 MNHEY and CDR2 SVGEGT. Written as DNA, the CDR3 is TGTGCCAGCAGTCCCCCGCCCTCGGGACGGGACTATGGCTACACCTTC. Translated, it gives CASSPPPSGRDYGYTF.

This clonotype has a count of ten or more. The chain couples TRBV7-8 to TRBJ2-1; D uncertain. From germline, CDR1 is SGHVS and CDR2 FQNEAQ. There are 14 residues in the CDR3. Trimming removed 1 base from V and 4 bases from J, with 8 bases in between. The CDR3 DNA sequence: TGTGCCAGCAGCTTAGGTTCGGCATACAATGAGCAGTTCTTC. It codes for CASSLGSAYNEQFF.

This clonotype was seen at least ten times. This chain joins TRBV6-1 and TRBJ1-2, with D uncertain. The length of the CDR3 is 17 residues. Between the trimmed V and J ends, which lost 7 bases and 2 bases, there was a span of 23 bases. CDR1 is MNHNS, CDR2 SASEGT, per germline. The DNA of the CDR3 is TGTGCCAGCATCTTCCTGTTCTTTGGTCTAATCAACTATGGCTACACCTTC. It codes for CASIFLFFGLINYGYTF.

This clonotype was observed many times. This chain connects TRBV24-1 to TRBJ1-5, with D hard to call. Trimming pared 6 bases from V and 1 base from J, leaving 12 bases between. The CDR3 spans 15 residues. In germline, CDR1 is KGHDR, CDR2 SFDVKD. CDR3 bases: TGTGCCACCAGTTCCGGAGAGAGAAGCAATCAGCCCCAGCATTTT. Its protein product is CATSSGERSNQPQHF.

In this sample, this clonotype turned up many times. V and J are TRBV5-5 and TRBJ2-3, with a weak D call TRBD2 (6 bases). The V gene lost 3 bases and the J gene lost 0 bases, with 14 bases spanning the gap. Germline V gives CDR1 SGHKS, CDR2 YYEKEE (reference sequence). The length of the CDR3 is 16 residues. The CDR3 nucleotides are TGTGCCAGCAGCTCGGGAGTATTCCCTAGCACAGATACGCAGTATTTT. This codes for CASSSGVFPSTDTQYF.

This clonotype was counted ten times or more. This sequence joins TRBV6-2 or TRBV6-3 and TRBJ2-1; 13 nucleotides match TRBD2. The germline V gene encodes CDR1 MNHEY and CDR2 SVGEGT. Trimming took 5 bases from V and 9 from J; bases not matched to a gene: 13. This CDR3 is 17 amino acids long. The CDR3 spells CASSPGYGLAGEGEQFF. For the CDR3, the DNA is TGTGCCAGCAGTCCTGGGTACGGACTAGCGGGAGAGGGTGAGCAGTTCTTC.

V is TRBV20-1 and J is TRBJ1-6; 9 bases align to TRBD1. Germline V gene sequence: CDR1 DFQATT, CDR2 SNEGSKA (reference sequence). This CDR3 contains 13 residues. Here the CDR3 DNA reads TGCAGCGCTCCGGGACAGGGATTTTCACCCCTCCACTTT. Its protein product is CSAPGQGFSPLHF.

This clonotype was observed many times. The V and J genes are TRBV4-2 and TRBJ1-1, with a weak D call TRBD1 (5 bases). The CDR3 has 16 residues. With 5 bases removed from V and 3 bases from J, the gap between germline ends came to 19 bases. The germline V gene encodes CDR1 LGHNA and CDR2 YNFKEQ. The CDR3 bases are TGTGCCAGCAGCTATGGTGGGGCAGGGTTGGACACTGAAGCTTTCTTT. Translated: CASSYGGAGLDTEAFF.

This clonotype turned up a few times. The chain combines TRBV7-6 with TRBJ2-4; the D is unclear. Germline V gene lookup returns CDR1 SGHVS and CDR2 FNYEAQ. The V and J ends lost 2 bases and 5 bases respectively, with 10 bases between them. The CDR3 runs 14 residues. CDR3 region: CASSLYFGQNIQYF. The CDR3 coding sequence is TGTGCCAGCAGCTTATATTTCGGGCAAAACATTCAGTACTTC.

The sample holds many counts of this clonotype. This chain joins TRBV3-1 and TRBJ2-1; unclear D gene. CDR3 size: 16 residues. V was pared by 3 bases and J by 0 bases, with 12 bases between. CDR1 and CDR2 (germline): LGHDT, YNNKEL (reference sequence). DNA of the CDR3: TGTGCCAGCAGCCATTCGGCGGCCGTCTCCTACAATGAGCAGTTCTTC. Amino acid sequence: CASSHSAAVSYNEQFF.

At least ten counts were recorded for this clonotype. The rearrangement uses TRBV12-3 or TRBV12-4 and TRBJ1-5; D remains unclear. The CDR3 is made up of 12 amino acids. Trimming stripped 2 bases from V and 7 bases from J, with 6 bases between. The CDR3 protein is CASSLNSQPQHF. The DNA of the CDR3 is TGTGCCAGCAGTTTAAATTCGCAGCCCCAGCATTTT.

In this sample, this clonotype turned up many times. This sequence joins TRBV6-4 and TRBJ2-2; a possible D gene is TRBD2 (5 bases). Germline CDR1 is MRHNA and CDR2 is SNTAGT. The CDR3 runs 13 residues. Trimming pared 6 bases from V and 4 bases from J, leaving 9 bases between. CDR3 nucleotide sequence: TGTGCCAGCAGCGAAGGGAGCACCGGGGAGCTGTTTTTT. This codes for CASSEGSTGELFF.

This clonotype was detected many times. The J gene is TRBJ2-1, the V gene TRBV4-2; 13 bases line up with TRBD2. J gave up 4 bases and V 4 bases, and 10 bases lay outside the gene matches. The CDR3 has 18 amino acids. Germline CDR1 and CDR2: LGHNA and YNFKEQ. CDR3 residues: CASSRRGTSGMGYNEQFF. CDR3 sequence (DNA): TGTGCCAGCAGCCGAAGGGGGACTAGCGGGATGGGGTACAATGAGCAGTTCTTC.

This clonotype showed up many times. V and J are TRBV9 and TRBJ2-5; tentative D call: TRBD1 (6 bases). The CDR3 sequence is 15 residues long. The germline V gene has CDR1 SGDLS and CDR2 YYNGEE. V was clipped by 0 bases and J by 5 bases, with 14 bases between them. The CDR3 sequence is CASSVGGTQHETQYF. CDR3 DNA: TGTGCCAGCAGCGTAGGAGGGACACAACATGAGACCCAGTACTTC.

As concerns this clonotype: This clone may be a read error of a much larger clone one base away. The V gene is TRBV5-1, the J gene TRBJ2-1; weak D call: TRBD2 (5 bases). This CDR3 region has 15 residues. Germline loops: CDR1 SGHRS, CDR2 YFSETQ. V lost 4 bases, J lost 6 bases, and 17 bases lay in between. The CDR3 DNA follows: TGCGCCAGCAGCGCGTCCGGAGGAAACTTCAATGAGCAGTTCTTC. It specifies CASSASGGNFNEQFF.

In this sample, this clonotype turned up many times. The chain couples TRBV28 to TRBJ2-1; tentative D call: TRBD2 (6 bases). V lost 8 bases, J lost 3 bases, and 11 bases lay in between. The CDR3 consists of 13 residues. Germline V CDR1 and CDR2: MDHEN, SYDVKM. CDR3 in amino acids: CASSWGVYNEQFF. The DNA for the CDR3 is TGTGCCAGCTCTTGGGGGGTCTACAATGAGCAGTTCTTC.

This clonotype came up a few times. The CDR3 loop is CASSQSSGTGSTGELFF. The CDR3 bases are TGTGCCAGCAGCCAATCATCAGGGACAGGGAGCACCGGGGAGCTGTTTTTT. V and J are TRBV4-2 and TRBJ2-2, with 9 nucleotides matching TRBD1. Germline CDR1 is LGHNA and CDR2 is YNFKEQ. Losses at the gene ends were 2 bases for V and 4 bases for J; bases not matched to a gene: 8. The CDR3 is 17 amino acids.

This clonotype has a count of ten or more. The chain uses TRBV12-3 or TRBV12-4 and TRBJ1-1; TRBD1 matches at 7 bases. V gave up 5 bases and J gave up 2 bases; unmatched junction bases: 11. The CDR3 is made up of 16 amino acids. The DNA of the CDR3 is TGTGCCAGCAGTCCGCCGGGACAGACGTTCAACACTGAAGCTTTCTTT. It yields the protein CASSPPGQTFNTEAFF.

This clonotype was counted only a few times. This chain connects TRBV9 to TRBJ2-1, with D possibly being TRBD1 or TRBD2 (5 bases each). The CDR3 is 15 residues long. Germline V lookup: CDR1 SGDLS, CDR2 YYNGEE. Between the trimmed V and J ends, which lost 0 bases and 9 bases, there was a span of 16 bases. In DNA, the CDR3 is TGTGCCAGCAGCGTAGACCCGGGAAGGGGCGCTGAGCAGTTCTTC. Translating gives CASSVDPGRGAEQFF.

In its sample, this clonotype was seen many times. V gene TRBV24-1 combines with J gene TRBJ2-1; maybe TRBD2 (6 bases). The CDR3 totals 14 residues. Per the germline V gene, CDR1 is KGHDR and CDR2 is SFDVKD. Trimming stripped 2 bases from V and 7 bases from J, with 11 bases between. The CDR3 here is CATSDWGGPNEQFF. For the CDR3, the DNA is TGTGCCACCAGTGATTGGGGAGGCCCTAATGAGCAGTTCTTC.

The table lists this clonotype with many counts. The V call is TRBV4-2, the J call TRBJ2-1; D unclear. V was cut by 1 base and J by 0 bases, with 10 bases left in between. This CDR3 comprises 16 residues. The germline CDR1 and CDR2 sequences are LGHNA and YNFKEQ. As DNA, the CDR3 is TGTGCCAGCAGCCAAGTCGTCGCCAGCTCCTACAATGAGCAGTTCTTC. Protein: CASSQVVASSYNEQFF.